This note documents a single T cell receptor beta chain sequence. The data originate from a study of blood T cell repertoires in COVID-19. Study in general: Whether acute or convalescent, the COVID-19 samples came from the United States, Italy and Spain. PBMCs, B-cell-depleted T cells, or T cells provided the cDNA or gDNA that made up the material.

CDR3 length: 15 amino acids. J gave up 5 bases and V 4 bases, and 5 bases lay outside the gene matches. CDR1 is SGHAT and CDR2 is FQNNGV in the germline V gene. The authors' processing: Amplification of reference gene primers was used by the study to estimate nucleated cell counts. Assay used: immunoSEQ multiplex PCR; TCRdb lists only in-frame clones, some missing. The V and J calls and clone size were taken over from that table, and D and trimming were inferred from the DNA. The sample carries roughly 190,000 clones, more than 60% recorded once. The chain carries TRBV11-2 and TRBJ2-3; 11 nucleotides agree with TRBD1. Sequenced: peripheral blood. This clonotype was obtained from a woman aged 45-59 years with acute or convalescent COVID-19. Written as DNA, the CDR3 is TGTGCCAGCAGCTCCCGGGGACAGGGGGTAGATACGCAGTATTTT. It is translated as CASSSRGQGVDTQYF.